Given below is one T cell receptor beta chain in context. Per the study methods: Using reference gene primer amplification, nucleated cell counts were estimated. The table came from immunoSEQ multiplex PCR; TCRdb's copy has only in-frame clones and leaves some out. For V, J and clone size, that table is used; D and trimming come from the DNA. This sample carries some 200,000 clones, around four fifths of them seen once, and the ten largest clones take about 6.5%. The data derive from a study of blood T cell repertoires in COVID-19. V shed 4 bases and J 5 bases; nucleotides not matched to a gene: 7. In germline, CDR1 is KGHDR, CDR2 SFDVKD. This CDR3 spans 16 amino acids.

The gene calls are TRBV24-1 and TRBJ1-1; 12 nucleotides agree with TRBD1. The TCR comes from a woman in her forties with acute or convalescent COVID-19. The sample consisted of peripheral blood. The CDR3 reads CATSEGGTGGRTEAFF. Here the CDR3 DNA reads TGTGCCACCAGTGAGGGCGGGACAGGGGGCAGGACTGAAGCTTTCTTT.